These 22 T cell receptor beta chains were all obtained from the same sample, sequenced in a study of T cells in Graves' hyperthyroidism and ophthalmopathy. Template material for amplifying TCR beta CDR3 regions consisted of RNA transcripts. With the HTBI primer set, the TCR CDR3 went through a first round of RT-PCR. TCRdb redid the calling of the multiplex PCR reads with MiXCR, one entry per CDR3 protein. The data contain around 400,000 distinct CDR3 sequences, more than 15% of them singletons. Sequenced: blood. The receptors were gathered from a woman between 18 and 30 years old with Graves' hyperthyroidism that later progressed to Graves' ophthalmopathy.

This chain joins TRBV7-2 and TRBJ1-6, with no clear D. CDR1 SGHTA and CDR2 FQGNSA come from the germline V gene. There are 15 residues in the CDR3. V lost 1 base and J lost 9, with 13 bases in between. The CDR3 sequence is CASSLVIRRSSPLHF. CDR3 nucleotides: TGTGCCAGCAGCTTAGTTATAAGGCGTTCTTCACCCCTCCACTTT.

The table lists this clonotype with many counts. The CDR3 reads CATSEVGLAGGETQYF. In DNA, the CDR3 is TGTGCCACCAGTGAGGTGGGGCTAGCGGGAGGCGAGACCCAGTACTTC. V usage is TRBV24-1 and J usage is TRBJ2-5; TRBD2 agrees at 11 bases. The CDR3 spans 16 residues. The germline V gene has CDR1 KGHDR and CDR2 SFDVKD. Trimming cost V 4 bases and J 5 bases; bases outside gene matches: 8.

The V gene is TRBV9, the J gene TRBJ2-7; possible D gene TRBD1, 6 bases. Trimming left V 0 bases short and J 5 bases short, with 12 bases between. The germline gives CDR1 SGDLS, CDR2 YYNGEE. The CDR3 covers 14 residues. The CDR3 DNA is TGTGCCAGCAGCGTAGGCACAGGGTGGGACGAGCAGTACTTC. Amino acids: CASSVGTGWDEQYF.

This clonotype was counted between two and nine times. The chain is built from TRBV5-6 and TRBJ2-7; 9 nucleotides align to TRBD1. CDR1 SGHDT and CDR2 YYEEEE come from the germline V gene. This CDR3 has 14 residues. V gave up 2 bases and J gave up 4 bases; unmatched junction bases: 4. The CDR3 region is CASSLRDREYEQYF. CDR3 nucleotides: TGTGCCAGCAGCTTAAGGGACAGGGAATACGAGCAGTACTTC.

This clonotype was recorded a few times. Sequence at one end of the junction differs from germline and may be a read error. J is TRBJ2-5 and V is TRBV20-1; 9 bases match TRBD2. This CDR3 is 13 amino acids long. Germline V gene lookup returns CDR1 DFQATT and CDR2 SNEGSKA (reference sequence). The CDR3 coding sequence is TGCAGTGCGAGAGGTACTAGCGGGGAGACCCAGTACTTC. This encodes CSARGTSGETQYF.

This clonotype was seen repeatedly, ten times or more. This chain links TRBV20-1 with TRBJ2-2; 8 bases agree with TRBD2. The CDR3 length is 15 residues. The V and J ends lost 4 bases and 5 bases, in that order; junction bases with no gene match: 9. CDR1 and CDR2 (germline): DFQATT, SNEGSKA (reference sequence). CDR3 residues: CSAKEALADTGELFF. CDR3 bases: TGCAGTGCTAAGGAAGCACTAGCGGATACCGGGGAGCTGTTTTTT.

This clonotype was seen repeatedly, ten times or more. The chain joins TRBV2 to TRBJ1-2; 7 bases match TRBD1. CDR3 length: 13 amino acids. CDR1 is SNHLY, CDR2 FYNNEI, per germline. The DNA for the CDR3 is TGTGCACAACGAGAGGGGGCAAGGTATGGCTACACCTTC. Translated: CAQREGARYGYTF.

This clonotype was recorded a few times. This sequence joins TRBV7-9 and TRBJ1-4, with 12 bases fitting TRBD1. The CDR3 totals 17 residues. From germline, CDR1 is SEHNR and CDR2 FQNEAQ (reference sequence). After removal of 1 base from V and 3 bases from J, the junction contained 3 bases not matched to a gene. The CDR3 DNA sequence: TGTGCCAGCAGCTTAGGGGACAGGGGGCTTCCTAATGAAAAACTGTTTTTT. Residues: CASSLGDRGLPNEKLFF.

This clonotype was observed a few times. The rearrangement joins TRBV12-5 to TRBJ2-1, with TRBD1 matching over 10 bases. Per germline, CDR1 LGHNT and CDR2 FRNRAP. V trimming: 2 bases; J trimming: 8 bases; junction bases outside the gene matches: 18. The CDR3 is 19 amino acids. This CDR3 is CASGLRTKEPGQGSYEQFF. The CDR3 DNA sequence: TGTGCTAGTGGTTTGCGAACGAAAGAACCGGGACAGGGGAGTTATGAGCAGTTCTTC. The whole variable domain, remainder taken from reference TRBV12-5 and TRBJ2-1, is DARVTQTPRHKVTEMGQEVTMRCQPILGHNTVFWYRQTMMQGLELLAYFRNRAPLDDSGMPKDRFSAEMPDATLATLKIQPSEPRDSAVYFCASGLRTKEPGQGSYEQFFGPGTRLTVL.

This clonotype was seen only a few times. The rearrangement joins TRBV12-3 or TRBV12-4 to TRBJ1-5; possible D gene TRBD1, 5 bases. Trimming removed 4 bases at V and 2 bases at J, with 12 bases between. The CDR3 contains 15 residues. The CDR3 nucleotides read TGTGCCAGCAGTTCCCGACAGTCGGGCAATCAGCCCCAGCATTTT. Translation: CASSSRQSGNQPQHF.

The sample holds a few counts of this clonotype. The chain combines TRBV20-1 with TRBJ2-1; TRBD2 matches 8 bases. The germline V gene has CDR1 DFQATT and CDR2 SNEGSKA (reference sequence). After removal of 0 bases from V and 0 bases from J, the junction contained 4 bases not matched to a gene. The CDR3 spans 16 residues. CDR3 nucleotides: TGCAGTGCTAGAGATCCTAGCGGGCGCTCCTACAATGAGCAGTTCTTC. This gives the protein CSARDPSGRSYNEQFF.

This clonotype was seen many times. The chain links TRBV7-8 to TRBJ1-5, with 7 bases aligning to TRBD1. This CDR3 is 14 amino acids long. Germline V gives CDR1 SGHVS, CDR2 FQNEAQ. J lost 1 base, V lost 5 bases, and 2 bases had no gene match. The CDR3 nucleotides read TGTGCCAGCAGCACGACAGGGAGCAATCAGCCCCAGCATTTT. Its protein is CASSTTGSNQPQHF.

This clonotype was found a few times. The chain links TRBV9 to TRBJ2-1, with 8 bases aligning to TRBD2. Trimming at V came to 4 bases and at J to 7 bases, leaving 13 bases not matched to a gene. The CDR3 has 16 residues. Germline V lookup: CDR1 SGDLS, CDR2 YYNGEE. This chain's CDR3 is CASSTETSAILNEQFF. DNA of the CDR3: TGTGCCAGCAGCACCGAGACTAGCGCAATCTTAAATGAGCAGTTCTTC.

In its sample, this clonotype was seen many times. The rearrangement uses TRBV20-1 and TRBJ2-7; D gene unclear. Looked up from germline, CDR1 is DFQATT and CDR2 is SNEGSKA (reference sequence). V dropped 0 bases and J dropped 5 bases, with 8 bases sitting between them. The CDR3 consists of 12 residues. The CDR3 nucleotides read TGCAGTGCTAGAGATCAGGCTGACGAGCAGTACTTC. Amino acid sequence: CSARDQADEQYF.

The rearrangement joins TRBV12-5 to TRBJ2-3; 9 bases line up with TRBD1. Unmatched junction bases numbered 4, after V lost 0 bases and J lost 0 bases. Germline CDR1 and CDR2: LGHNT and FRNRAP. The CDR3 contains 17 residues. The CDR3 spells CASGLVQGTGSTDTQYF. The CDR3 bases are TGTGCTAGTGGTTTGGTCCAAGGGACAGGGAGCACAGATACGCAGTATTTT.

The sample holds many counts of this clonotype. V and J are TRBV7-8 and TRBJ1-5, with D unclear. Trimming removed 2 bases from V and 7 bases from J, with 3 bases in between. The CDR3 has 11 amino acids. Germline CDR1 reads SGHVS; CDR2 reads FQNEAQ. The CDR3 reads CASSLKQPQHF. The CDR3 coding sequence is TGTGCCAGCAGCTTAAAACAGCCCCAGCATTTT.

The chain couples TRBV29-1 to TRBJ2-2; 7 bases fit TRBD2. CDR1 SQVTM and CDR2 ANQGSEA come from the germline V gene. The CDR3 contains 15 residues. The CDR3 coding sequence is TGCCATCAGGAAAAAAGCGGGGCGAACACCGGGGAGCTGTTTTTT. This encodes CHQEKSGANTGELFF.

In this sample, this clonotype turned up a few times. This chain uses TRBV15 with TRBJ1-6; weak D call: TRBD1 (6 bases). The V and J ends lost 1 base and 9 bases respectively, with 13 bases between them. Germline lookup yields CDR1 LNHNV and CDR2 YYDKDF (reference sequence). The CDR3 totals 15 residues. The CDR3 DNA follows: TGTGCCACCAGCAGAGGCGGGCAGGGGAGTTCACCCCTCCACTTT. Residues: CATSRGGQGSSPLHF. The variable domain in full, completed from reference TRBV15 and TRBJ1-6, reads DAMVIQNPRYQVTQFGKPVTLSCSQTLNHNVMYWYQQKSSQAPKLLFHYYDKDFNNEADTPDNFQSRRPNTSFCFLDIRSPGLGDTAMYLCATSRGGQGSSPLHFGNGTRLTVT.

This clonotype was seen a single time. A read error is possible here, since a much larger clone lies one base away. The V and J genes are TRBV24-1 and TRBJ2-2, with D possibly being TRBD1 or TRBD2 (6 bases each). CDR3 length: 14 amino acids. V dropped 5 bases and J dropped 7 bases, with 13 bases sitting between them. Germline V CDR1 and CDR2: KGHDR, SFDVKD. CDR3 protein: CATSAGALNGELFF. Here the CDR3 DNA reads TGTGCCACCAGTGCGGGGGCTCTGAACGGGGAGCTGTTTTTT.

V and J are TRBV14 and TRBJ2-7; the D is unclear. The germline CDR1 and CDR2 sequences are SGHDN and FVKESK. The CDR3 has 15 amino acids. Deletions cut 2 bases from V and 9 bases from J, with 20 bases between. CDR3 DNA sequence: TGTGCCAGCAGCCAACACCCGACCGAGCCTACGAGGCAGTACTTC. As protein: CASSQHPTEPTRQYF.

The table lists this clonotype with a few counts. This rearrangement joins TRBV7-9 to TRBJ2-7; 7 bases fit TRBD2. The CDR3 sequence is 14 residues long. In germline, CDR1 is SEHNR, CDR2 FQNEAQ (reference sequence). Losses at the gene ends were 4 bases for V and 2 bases for J; bases not matched to a gene: 5. CDR3 residues: CASSSGGGAYEQYF. The CDR3 nucleotides are TGTGCCAGCAGCTCGGGAGGAGGTGCCTACGAGCAGTACTTC.

This clonotype was counted a few times. The chain couples TRBV5-8 to TRBJ2-2, with no clear D. The CDR3 covers 16 residues. The V end was cut by 5 bases, the J end by 6 bases, with 20 bases between. CDR1 and CDR2 (germline): SGHTS, YDEGEE. CDR3 DNA: TGTGCCAGCAGGAAGGGTATAGGAGACAATCCCGGGGAGCTGTTTTTT. This encodes CASRKGIGDNPGELFF. Supplemented by reference TRBV5-8 and TRBJ2-2, the full variable domain reads EAGVTQSPTHLIKTRGQQATLRCSPISGHTSVYWYQQALGLGLQFLLWYDEGEERNRGNFPPRFSGRQFPNYSSELNVNALELEDSALYLCASRKGIGDNPGELFFGEGSRLTVL.